Listed here are 17 T cell receptor beta chains from one sample, sequenced in a study of blood T cell repertoires in COVID-19. Measured with immunoSEQ multiplex PCR; TCRdb has only the in-frame clones, and not every one. The repertoire holds approximately 230,000 clones, with roughly four fifths as singletons. Sequenced input: PBMCs or T cells enriched from blood (not recorded which). Source of these receptors: a man in his forties or fifties who had recovered from COVID-19.

This rearrangement joins TRBV5-4 to TRBJ2-1, with 9 bases identical to TRBD1. The germline gives CDR1 SGHNT, CDR2 YYREEE (reference sequence). Unmatched junction bases numbered 10, after V lost 3 bases and J lost 6 bases. The CDR3 length is 16 residues. In DNA form, the CDR3 reads TGTGCCAGCAGCTCGCCCTGGACAGGGGAGTCCAATGAGCAGTTCTTC. It is translated as CASSSPWTGESNEQFF.

This rearrangement joins TRBV28 to TRBJ1-1; D is perhaps TRBD1 (5 bases). CDR1 and CDR2 (germline): MDHEN, SYDVKM. V lost 7 bases and J lost 5, with 11 bases in between. This CDR3 is built from 12 residues. The CDR3 nucleotides read TGTGCCAGCAACGCTCAGGGAACTGAAGCTTTCTTT. As protein: CASNAQGTEAFF.

The chain recombines TRBV7-6 with TRBJ2-5; 8 bases are a match to TRBD1. Trimming took 4 bases from V and 1 from J; bases not matched to a gene: 5. Germline CDR1 is SGHVS and CDR2 is FNYEAQ. This CDR3 region has 15 residues. Here the CDR3 reads CASSSRGRTQETQYF. DNA for the CDR3: TGTGCCAGCAGCTCCAGGGGGCGGACCCAAGAGACCCAGTACTTC.

V usage is TRBV5-4 and J usage is TRBJ1-2; D not certain. Germline CDR1 and CDR2: SGHNT and YYREEE (reference sequence). The CDR3 loop spans 15 amino acids. The V end was cut by 4 bases, the J end by 4 bases, with 17 bases between. The CDR3 reads CASSAGIGLAYGYTF. The CDR3 nucleotides are TGTGCCAGCAGCGCCGGGATAGGGTTGGCCTATGGCTACACCTTC.

This clone was seen more than once but under ten times. The rearrangement links TRBV5-1 to TRBJ1-1, with 7 bases matching TRBD1. The CDR3 covers 14 residues. CDR1 is SGHRS, CDR2 YFSETQ, per germline. V lost 5 bases, J lost 3 bases, and 7 bases stayed unmatched. This CDR3 is CASSSGQADTEAFF. The CDR3 DNA reads as TGCGCCAGCAGTTCCGGACAGGCCGACACTGAAGCTTTCTTT.

Concerning this clone itself: This CDR3 is also generated by other DNA sequences in the sample. The genes are TRBV28 and TRBJ1-5; 8 bases agree with TRBD1. This CDR3 has 14 amino acids. CDR1 is MDHEN, CDR2 SYDVKM, per germline. The V segment lost 6 bases and the J segment 3 bases; nucleotides outside the gene matches: 4. The CDR3, as DNA: TGTGCCAGCAGGCAGACAGGGGACAATCAGCCCCAGCATTTT. This gives the protein CASRQTGDNQPQHF.

The J gene is TRBJ2-3, the V gene TRBV5-1; tentatively, D is TRBD1 (6 bases). The germline V gene encodes CDR1 SGHRS and CDR2 YFSETQ. This CDR3 is built from 15 residues. V gave up 1 base and J gave up 3 bases, with 12 bases separating them. The CDR3 coding sequence is TGCGCCAGCAGCTTGTTCGGACAGCCAACAGATACGCAGTATTTT. Protein product: CASSLFGQPTDTQYF.

The chain recombines TRBV27 with TRBJ1-6, with D perhaps matching TRBD1 (6 bases). This CDR3 contains 13 residues. The V gene's germline CDR1 is MNHEY and CDR2 SMNVEV (reference sequence). The germline V and J ends were trimmed by 3 bases and 11 bases, with 11 bases remaining between them. The CDR3 loop is CASSLGAGAPLHF. CDR3 bases: TGTGCCAGCAGTTTGGGGGCAGGGGCACCCCTCCACTTT.

This chain links TRBV6-1 with TRBJ2-7; tentatively, D is TRBD2 (6 bases). Germline CDR1 MNHNS, CDR2 SASEGT. V gave up 2 bases and J gave up 6 bases, with 14 bases separating them. This CDR3 is 14 amino acids long. The CDR3 here is CASSEPEGLFEQYF. Written as DNA, the CDR3 is TGTGCCAGCAGTGAACCGGAGGGACTGTTCGAGCAGTACTTC.

The V and J genes are TRBV7-2 and TRBJ2-2; D possibly corresponds to TRBD2 (5 bases). This CDR3 contains 15 residues. Trimming took 1 base from V and 2 from J, leaving 8 bases between them. The germline gives CDR1 SGHTA, CDR2 FQGNSA. Written as DNA, the CDR3 is TGTGCCAGCAGCTTAGGGAGGTTTAACACCGGGGAGCTGTTTTTT. This gives the protein CASSLGRFNTGELFF. Complete variable domain (other parts from reference TRBV7-2 and TRBJ2-2): GAGVSQSPSNKVTEKGKDVELRCDPISGHTALYWYRQSLGQGLEFLIYFQGNSAPDKSGLPSDRFSAERTGGSVSTLTIQRTQQEDSAVYLCASSLGRFNTGELFFGEGSRLTVL.

The chain uses TRBV4-2 and TRBJ2-1; TRBD2 matches 9 bases. Germline CDR1 LGHNA, CDR2 YNFKEQ. This CDR3 has 18 amino acids. V trimming: 0 bases; J trimming: 0 bases; junction bases outside the gene matches: 6. The CDR3 here is CASSQDASGIGSYNEQFF. DNA of the CDR3: TGTGCCAGCAGCCAAGACGCTAGCGGGATAGGCTCCTACAATGAGCAGTTCTTC.

J is TRBJ2-1 and V is TRBV27, with 9 bases lining up with TRBD1. The CDR3 covers 15 residues. Losses at the gene ends were 2 bases for V and 6 bases for J; bases not matched to a gene: 5. Germline V lookup: CDR1 MNHEY, CDR2 SMNVEV (reference sequence). The CDR3: CASSLDRGFTNEQFF. The CDR3, as DNA: TGTGCCAGCAGTTTAGACAGGGGGTTCACCAATGAGCAGTTCTTC.

This clone appeared a few times. The J gene is TRBJ1-2, the V gene TRBV6-2 or TRBV6-3; a weak D match, TRBD1 (5 bases). The CDR3 has 16 residues. The germline V and J ends were trimmed by 6 bases and 0 bases, with 17 bases remaining between them. Germline CDR1 is MNHEY and CDR2 is SVGEGT. CDR3 region: CASSHGGIQSNYGYTF. The CDR3 nucleotides read TGTGCCAGCAGCCACGGGGGGATCCAGTCTAACTATGGCTACACCTTC.

The V call is TRBV7-9, the J call TRBJ2-2; 7 nucleotides match TRBD1. V shed 5 bases and J 4 bases; nucleotides not matched to a gene: 13. CDR1 and CDR2 from the germline V gene are SEHNR and FQNEAQ (reference sequence). The CDR3 totals 17 residues. The CDR3 DNA is TGTGCCAGCAGCGCCGCCAGGGGGTACTCCGGCACCGGGGAGCTGTTTTTT. This encodes CASSAARGYSGTGELFF.

The chain carries TRBV12-3 or TRBV12-4 and TRBJ2-7; tentative D call: TRBD1 (5 bases). The V and J ends lost 6 bases and 4 bases respectively, with 10 bases between them. This CDR3 comprises 12 residues. This chain's CDR3 is CASSAQGYEQYF. The CDR3 coding sequence is TGTGCCAGCAGCGCTCAGGGTTACGAGCAGTACTTC.

The CDR3 spells CASSGYLKAGDTNYGYTF. The CDR3 DNA is TGTGCCAGCAGTGGATACCTCAAGGCGGGGGATACTAACTATGGCTACACCTTC. V and J are TRBV9 and TRBJ1-2, with D perhaps matching TRBD1 (5 bases). The CDR3 runs 18 residues. CDR1 SGDLS and CDR2 YYNGEE come from the germline V gene. Trimming took 5 bases from V and 0 from J, leaving 23 bases between them.

This chain connects TRBV28 to TRBJ1-4; 7 bases agree with TRBD1. The CDR3 covers 15 residues. The V gene end was trimmed by 3 bases and the J gene end by 9 bases; junction bases not matched to a gene: 10. Germline-derived CDR1 and CDR2 are MDHEN and SYDVKM. CDR3 bases: TGTGCCAGCAGTTTCCAGGGGGGCGGATTGAAAAAACTGTTTTTT. The encoded protein is CASSFQGGGLKKLFF.